A selection of T cell receptor beta chains follows, all from one sample in a study of CD8 T cells in Susac syndrome. Via MiXCR, TCRdb re-called the immunoSEQ multiplex PCR reads, giving one row per CDR3 protein. The table records approximately 180,000 distinct CDR3 sequences, roughly 94% of them present only once. Sample: CD4+ T cells from PBMCs. These receptors were taken from a human donor with Susac syndrome. Each CDR3 is given with its conserved first and last residue. The D gene is left open where the match is weak.

cdr3_aa cdr3_nt d_call j_call v_call
CASSQLAGTAEKLFF TGTGCCAGCAGCCAACTCGCCGGGACAGCAGAAAAACTGTTTTTT TRBD1 TRBJ1-4 TRBV4-2
CAISEGKVAEAFF TGTGCCATCAGTGAGGGGAAGGTAGCTGAAGCTTTCTTT - TRBJ1-1 TRBV10-3
CSARQSGGPEAFF TGCAGTGCTAGACAATCAGGGGGACCGGAAGCTTTCTTT TRBD1 TRBJ1-1 TRBV20-1
CASSLSGPGETQYF TGTGCCAGCTCACTTAGCGGTCCCGGGGAGACCCAGTACTTC - TRBJ2-5 TRBV18
CASSLDNEQYF TGCGCCAGCAGCTTAGATAACGAGCAGTACTTC - TRBJ2-7 TRBV5-1
CATSRGDSEEKLFF TGTGCCACCAGCAGAGGGGACAGCGAAGAAAAACTGTTTTTT TRBD1 TRBJ1-4 TRBV15
CASSQVIYGGSPLHF TGTGCCAGCAGCCAGGTTATATATGGTGGTTCACCCCTCCACTTT - TRBJ1-6 TRBV6-5
CASSPWGGNEQFF TGTGCCAGCAGCCCCTGGGGGGGTAATGAGCAGTTCTTC TRBD2 TRBJ2-1 TRBV14
CSAGTGSHTGELFF TGCAGCGCCGGGACAGGTTCCCACACCGGGGAGCTGTTTTTT TRBD1 TRBJ2-2 TRBV29-1
CASSVGPRRFQETQYF TGTGCCAGCAGCGTAGGGCCCAGAAGGTTCCAAGAGACCCAGTACTTC - TRBJ2-5 TRBV9